This entry features one TCR beta chain sequence. Its matching antigen is unknown. The entry originates in a study of T cell responses to AZD1222 COVID-19 vaccine. Assay: immunoSEQ multiplex PCR; the TCRdb copy retains only in-frame clones and omits some. The sample includes around 130,000 clones, approximately 94% of them seen just once. Study-level findings and limits: The study identified only a handful of AZD1222 recipients as seropositive at baseline. Within unmutated variant regions lay the reported targets of nearly half of spike-specific TCRs.

The receptor was isolated from an adult in good health. The sample in question was peripheral blood, obtained on day 0 of AZD1222 vaccination.

This chain's CDR3 is CASSWRGREVEKLFF. The CDR3 DNA reads as TGCGCCAGCAGCTGGCGGGGACGGGAAGTTGAAAAACTGTTTTTT. The chain combines TRBV5-1 with TRBJ1-4, with a possible D match to TRBD1 (5 bases). There are 15 residues in the CDR3. Between the trimmed V and J ends, which lost 3 bases and 7 bases, there was a span of 16 bases. Germline lookup yields CDR1 SGHRS and CDR2 YFSETQ.